The text below deals with one T cell receptor beta chain. The data are from a study of CD8 T cells in Susac syndrome. The J segment lost 9 bases and the V segment lost 4 bases, leaving 13 bases of the junction unmatched. CDR3 length equals 14 residues. The germline V gene has CDR1 SGDLS and CDR2 YYNGEE. CD8+ and CD4+ T cells were negatively isolated; TEMRA cells were FACS-enriched. After extraction with the RNeasy kit, about 0.45 to 1 ug of the RNA was reverse transcribed using random hexamers. By means of immunoSEQ multiplex PCR, TCR beta CDR3 spanning 54 Vbeta and 13 Jbeta underwent amplification. TCRdb called the immunoSEQ multiplex PCR reads again in MiXCR, with one record for every CDR3 protein. Seen here are over 120,000 distinct CDR3 sequences, more than 85% observed once, and the top ten hold more than 0.14%.

The chain recombines TRBV9 with TRBJ2-7; 7 nucleotides agree with TRBD1. Sequenced input: CD4+ T cells from PBMCs. The origin of this receptor is a human donor with Susac syndrome. The CDR3 here is CASSPSLGQVGQYF. Written as DNA, the CDR3 is TGTGCCAGCAGCCCATCCCTTGGACAGGTGGGGCAGTACTTC.